This TCR beta chain was retrieved from a study of blood T cell repertoires in COVID-19. Study in general: The cDNA or gDNA used as material had been derived from T cells, B-cell-depleted T cells, or PBMCs.

Original analysis: For nucleated cells, counts were estimated from reference gene primer amplification. Data came from immunoSEQ multiplex PCR; TCRdb stores just in-frame clones and leaves some out. From that table come the V and J calls and clone size; the DNA was used to work out D and trimming. This sample has nearly 200,000 clones; about 86% occur once, and the top ten carry 0.78%. From germline, CDR1 is LNHDA and CDR2 SQIVND (reference sequence). The CDR3 spans 14 residues. The V end lost 5 bases, the J end lost 6 bases, and 13 bases lay between the germline ends. The sequence came from a woman in her 70s with acute or convalescent COVID-19. J is TRBJ1-4 and V is TRBV19; the D gene is possibly TRBD1 (6 bases). The sequenced sample consisted of peripheral blood. This chain's CDR3 is CASSQQGRYEKLFF. CDR3 coding DNA: TGTGCCAGTAGTCAACAGGGACGTTATGAAAAACTGTTTTTT.